This T cell receptor beta chain was profiled in a study of blood T cell repertoires in COVID-19 (dated by TCRdb to 2020 to 2022). Study-level background: Collaborator samples came from the United States, Italy and Spain and covered acute and convalescent phases of COVID-19. Sample metadata almost always included a de-identified subject ID, COVID-19 status, age in years and sex. The prospective study material was composed of cDNA or gDNA derived from T cells, B-cell-depleted T cells, or PBMCs. Where available, HLA class I and class II types were taken from metadata supplied by the sample provider and were not determined by assay-based typing. The repertoires were released in a freely available public database meant as a resource for research on the immune response to SARS-CoV-2. Samples were obtained from the ongoing ImmuneRACE study (first 160 participants) and from about 1,300 subjects provided by 6 global collaborators. Subjects who had been exposed to COVID-19, were actively infected with it, or had recovered from it provided the deeply sampled blood TCRbeta repertoires that made up the dataset. Paper-wide results and their limitations: The quantity of clinical and demographic metadata differed by source and by participant and was supplied without curation.

The germline V gene (reference sequence) gives CDR1 as SGHAT and CDR2 as FQDESV. Trimming takes 2 bases off V and 7 bases off J; junction bases not matched to a gene: 9. From its cysteine to its phenylalanine, the CDR3 spans 15 amino acids. The entry retains the CDR3 DNA only, 45 bases that are in frame from base 1. Turning to this clone: Its binding antigen is unknown. Per-base qualities were not stored, and no clone one base away is much larger.

One collaborating source in Seattle enrolled patients while the patients were actively infected and followed the patients over time throughout the course of disease. Each collaborating institution followed its own protocols to collect whole blood in K2EDTA tubes. For TCRbeta analysis, collaborator samples were shipped as frozen whole blood, as isolated PBMCs, or as DNA extracted from either sample type. The immunoSEQ Assay, a bias-controlled multiplex PCR, was used to amplify TCRbeta CDR3 regions from genomic DNA. On the authors' methods: The number of nucleated cells in each sample was estimated by amplification of reference gene primers within the assay. To quantify the absolute abundance of each unique TCRbeta CDR3 rearrangement, sequence reads were collapsed and filtered. For each sample, productive Simpson clonality was calculated as the square root of Simpson's diversity index over productive rearrangements. The table comes from immuneACCESS by way of TCRdb, which keeps in-frame sequences with V and J called. Part of the clones is missing from these tables; in studies checked, under half for an unresolved V gene and the rest for unknown reasons. V and J calls and clone size are copied from that table; D and trimming were computed from the DNA. The sample table lists 130,000 to 150,000 clones, 70% to 90% of them with a count of one. The top ten clonotypes cover about 8% of the sample.

This clonotype originated in a woman between 55 and 75 years old with COVID-19, enrolled during active disease. The chain employs TRBV11-1 and TRBJ1-1; a stretch of 8 junction bases matches TRBD1. The sample consisted of peripheral blood. CDR3 reads: CASSLQGAPEIEAFF. The nucleotides read TGTGCCAGCAGCTTACAGGGGGCGCCGGAAATTGAAGCTTTCTTT. Supplemented by the reference TRBV11-1 and TRBJ1-1 proteins around the CDR3, the complete variable domain is EAEVAQSPRYKITEKSQAVAFWCDPISGHATLYWYRQILGQGPELLVQFQDESVVDDSQLPKDRFSAERLKGVDSTLKIQPAELGDSAMYLCASSLQGAPEIEAFFGQGTRLTVV.